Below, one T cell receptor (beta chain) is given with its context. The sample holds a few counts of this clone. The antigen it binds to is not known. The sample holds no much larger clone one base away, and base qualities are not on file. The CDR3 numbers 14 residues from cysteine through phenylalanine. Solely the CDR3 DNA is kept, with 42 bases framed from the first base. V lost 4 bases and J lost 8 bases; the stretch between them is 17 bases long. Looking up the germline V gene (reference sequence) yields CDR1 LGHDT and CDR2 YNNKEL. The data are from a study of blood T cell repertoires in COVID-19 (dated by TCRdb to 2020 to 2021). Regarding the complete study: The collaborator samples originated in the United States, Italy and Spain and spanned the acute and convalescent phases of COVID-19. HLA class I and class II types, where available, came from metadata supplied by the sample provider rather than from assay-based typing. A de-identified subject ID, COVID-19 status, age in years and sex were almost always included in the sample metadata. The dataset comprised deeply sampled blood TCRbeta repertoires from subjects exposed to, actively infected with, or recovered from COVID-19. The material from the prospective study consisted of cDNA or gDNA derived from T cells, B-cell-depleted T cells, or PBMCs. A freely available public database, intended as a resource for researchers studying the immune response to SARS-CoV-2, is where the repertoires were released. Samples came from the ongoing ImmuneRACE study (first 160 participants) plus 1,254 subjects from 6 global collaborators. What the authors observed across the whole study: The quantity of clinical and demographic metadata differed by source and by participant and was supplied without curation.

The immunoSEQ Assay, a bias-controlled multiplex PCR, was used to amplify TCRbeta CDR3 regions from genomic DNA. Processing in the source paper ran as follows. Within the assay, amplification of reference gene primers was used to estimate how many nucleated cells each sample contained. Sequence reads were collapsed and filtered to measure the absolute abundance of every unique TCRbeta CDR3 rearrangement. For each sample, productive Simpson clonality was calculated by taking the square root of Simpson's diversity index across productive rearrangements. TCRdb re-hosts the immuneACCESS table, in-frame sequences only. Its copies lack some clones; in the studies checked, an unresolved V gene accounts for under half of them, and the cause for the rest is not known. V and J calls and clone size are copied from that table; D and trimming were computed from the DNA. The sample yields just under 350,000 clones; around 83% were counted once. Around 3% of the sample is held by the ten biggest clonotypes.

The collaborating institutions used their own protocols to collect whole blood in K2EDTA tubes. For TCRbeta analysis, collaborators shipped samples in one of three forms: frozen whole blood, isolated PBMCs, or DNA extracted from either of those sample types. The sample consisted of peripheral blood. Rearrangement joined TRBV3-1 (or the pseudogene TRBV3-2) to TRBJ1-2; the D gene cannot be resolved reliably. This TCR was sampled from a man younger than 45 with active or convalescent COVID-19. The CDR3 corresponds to CASSRNNPAGGYTF. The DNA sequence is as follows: TGTGCCAGCAGCCGTAATAACCCAGCGGGGGGCTACACCTTC.